The T cell receptor (beta chain) described here comes from a study of blood T cell repertoires in COVID-19. V lost 3 bases and J lost 1, with 22 bases in between. The CDR3 is 18 amino acids. The germline CDR1 and CDR2 sequences are WSHSY and SAAADI. Data came from immunoSEQ multiplex PCR; TCRdb stores just in-frame clones and leaves some out. The table has around 290,000 clones, around nine tenths seen once; the top ten hold 1.5% to 2%. The receptor's source is a woman between 35 and 50 years old who had recovered from COVID-19. Material: PBMCs or T cells enriched from blood (not recorded which). The genes are TRBV10-2 and TRBJ2-7; D is possibly TRBD2 (5 bases). The CDR3 spells CASSDLVWRAESSYEQYF. In DNA form, the CDR3 reads TGCGCCAGCAGTGATTTGGTTTGGCGGGCCGAATCATCCTACGAGCAGTACTTC.